The rows below give T cell receptor beta chains drawn from one sample of a study of pediatric ulcerative colitis. TCRdb's copy holds only in-frame clones and misses some; the assay was immunoSEQ multiplex PCR. The table includes over 10,000 clones, roughly four fifths detected once. The specimen was gut tissue. All receptors derive from a boy aged 10-17 years who was a control in a study of pediatric ulcerative colitis. The CDR3 runs from the conserved cysteine through the conserved F or W. D genes are given only for firm matches. Size is omitted from some rows. Given values are once, few, many or a class for expanded clones.

once	TRBV10-3	TRBJ1-5	TRBD1	CAISEGRGQNQPQHF	TGTGCCATCAGTGAGGGGAGGGGACAGAATCAGCCCCAGCATTTT
-	TRBV18	TRBJ2-7	TRBD1	CASSPLDRASSEQYF	TGTGCCAGCTCACCATTGGACAGGGCGTCCTCCGAGCAGTACTTC
-	TRBV5-1	TRBJ2-5	-	CASGIGGFQETQYF	TGCGCCAGCGGGATTGGGGGTTTCCAAGAGACCCAGTACTTC
-	TRBV19	TRBJ1-2	-	CASKPPVGPYGYTF	TGTGCCAGTAAGCCCCCTGTGGGGCCCTATGGCTACACCTTC
-	TRBV29-1	TRBJ2-3	-	CSVGHTDTQYF	TGCAGCGTTGGTCACACAGATACGCAGTATTTT
-	TRBV10-1	TRBJ2-1	TRBD2	CASRTGLADHNEQFF	TGCGCCAGCAGAACGGGACTAGCGGATCACAATGAGCAGTTCTTC
-	TRBV27	TRBJ1-5	-	CASSLEVGQPQHF	TGTGCCAGCAGTTTAGAGGTGGGTCAGCCCCAGCATTTT
-	TRBV7-2	TRBJ1-4	TRBD1	CASSSQGLGDEKLFF	TGTGCCAGCAGCTCACAGGGGCTAGGTGATGAAAAACTGTTTTTT
-	TRBV27	TRBJ1-2	-	CASSPHGAGSYGYTF	TGTGCCAGCAGTCCCCACGGGGCCGGTAGCTATGGCTACACCTTC
-	TRBV9	TRBJ1-5	-	CASSPRLRQPQHF	TGTGCCAGCAGCCCCCGCCTAAGGCAGCCCCAGCATTTT
-	TRBV25-1	TRBJ2-5	-	CASSESRGETQYF	TGTGCCAGCAGTGAATCCAGGGGAGAGACCCAGTACTTC
-	TRBV19	TRBJ2-1	TRBD2	CASSIGGSVNEQFF	TGTGCCAGTAGTATCGGCGGGAGTGTTAATGAGCAGTTCTTC
-	TRBV7-9	TRBJ2-1	TRBD2	CASSQSGRDHNEQFF	TGTGCCAGCAGCCAAAGCGGGAGGGACCACAATGAGCAGTTCTTC
once	TRBV30	TRBJ1-5	-	CAWATGMDQPQHF	TGTGCCTGGGCTACAGGGATGGACCAGCCCCAGCATTTT
-	TRBV7-8	TRBJ2-4	-	CASSLIQGAKNIQYF	TGTGCCAGCAGCTTAATCCAGGGGGCCAAAAACATTCAGTACTTC
-	TRBV30	TRBJ2-3	TRBD2	CASTTSGRARYTDTQYF	TGTGCCTCCACGACTAGCGGGAGGGCCAGGTACACAGATACGCAGTATTTT
-	TRBV28	TRBJ1-5	-	CATRGGSQPQHF	TGTGCCACCCGGGGGGGGAGTCAGCCCCAGCATTTT
-	TRBV7-2	TRBJ1-1	-	CASSPPGRYFEAFF	TGTGCCAGCAGCCCCCCCGGACGGTATTTTGAAGCTTTCTTT
-	TRBV5-6	TRBJ2-4	TRBD1	CASSSPGQIAKNIQYF	TGTGCCAGCAGCTCACCGGGACAGATAGCCAAAAACATTCAGTACTTC
once	TRBV11-2	TRBJ2-2	TRBD1	CASSPRTGSYQNTGELFF	TGTGCCAGCAGCCCTCGGACAGGGTCGTACCAAAACACCGGGGAGCTGTTTTTT
once	TRBV28	TRBJ1-1	TRBD1	CASRGQGRTEAFF	TGTGCCAGCAGGGGACAGGGACGCACTGAAGCTTTCTTT
-	TRBV15	TRBJ1-2	-	CATSKHREGVTYGYTF	TGTGCCACCAGCAAACATCGAGAGGGAGTAACCTATGGCTACACCTTC